This TCR beta chain was recorded in a study of technical replicates of blood from several donors. Using immunoSEQ multiplex PCR, the repertoire was profiled, and TCRdb retains in-frame clones only, with some absent. The table lists 90,000 to 100,000 clones, approximately 94% of them singletons. The trim removed 1 base at V and 5 bases at J, leaving 13 bases unmatched. The V gene's germline CDR1 is SEHNR and CDR2 FQNEAQ (reference sequence). The CDR3 consists of 18 residues. The V and J genes are TRBV7-9 and TRBJ2-5, with 10 nucleotides matching TRBD1. Sample: T cells isolated from PBMCs. The clonotype was recovered from a human donor in good health. CDR3 nucleotides: TGTGCCAGCAGCTTAGGCTTCATGGGACAGGGGCTCGGGGAGACCCAGTACTTC. It translates to CASSLGFMGQGLGETQYF.